This T cell receptor beta chain was retrieved from a study of identical twins. MiXCR was run by TCRdb on the 5' RACE reads, yielding one entry per CDR3 protein. The sample has 700,000 or so distinct CDR3 sequences, 8.6% seen once. Study outcomes and limitations: Models underestimated TCR alpha sharing (out-of-frame) in monozygotic twins. Insertions were fewer in abundant cord blood beta clonotypes, whereas memory repertoires showed none of this pattern.

Notes on this clonotype: Its antigen is unknown.

These sequences were also reported in another study, on yellow fever vaccine responses in identical twins. Per that study: Convergence reportedly seemed to mark part of the twins' vaccine T cell response, with personalization marking the rest.

The clonotype comes from a woman younger than 30 in good health. Sequencing used PBMCs.

The chain's CDR3 is CASSLTPGTEINQPQHF. DNA of the CDR3: TGTGCCAGCAGTTTAACCCCGGGGACAGAGATCAATCAGCCCCAGCATTTT. The V call is TRBV12-3 or TRBV12-4, the J call TRBJ1-5; 7 bases match TRBD1. This CDR3 region has 17 residues. Trimming took 2 bases from V and 3 from J; bases not matched to a gene: 10.